The 5 T cell receptor beta chains below were found in one sample sequenced in a study of blood T cell repertoires in COVID-19 (TCRdb year 2020). The library was generated by the immunoSEQ multiplex PCR assay. In its TCRdb copy, this immuneACCESS table keeps in-frame sequences only and misses some clones. Where compared with another copy, unresolved V genes explain less than half of these, and the others have no known cause. Here the sample has 15,000 to 18,000 clones; 70% to 90% occur a single time. Under 60% of the sample is held by the ten biggest clonotypes. Specimen: peripheral blood. These receptor sequences come from a man aged 60 to 69 with acute or convalescent COVID-19.

The V gene is TRBV28, the J gene TRBJ2-2; 9 bases map to TRBD2. V lost 6 bases and J lost 0; bases outside the gene matches: 2. The length of the CDR3 is 15 residues. Germline values: CDR1 MDHEN, CDR2 SYDVKM. For the CDR3, the DNA is TGTGCCAGCAGGACTAGCGGAACGAACACCGGGGAGCTGTTTTTT. This encodes CASRTSGTNTGELFF.

This clone has only one observation. This chain links TRBV2 with TRBJ2-3; the D is unclear. Between the trimmed V and J ends, which lost 4 bases and 5 bases, there was a span of 10 bases. Germline values: CDR1 SNHLY, CDR2 FYNNEI. The CDR3 consists of 13 residues. CDR3 coding DNA: TGTGCCAGCAGTGTTAGCTCTGTAGATACGCAGTATTTT. Residues: CASSVSSVDTQYF.

This chain links TRBV19 with TRBJ1-6; D ambiguous. The germline gives CDR1 LNHDA, CDR2 SQIVND (reference sequence). Trimming shortened V by 3 bases and J by 7 bases, and 13 bases separated the two germline ends. The CDR3 contains 15 residues. CDR3 region: CASSMEQNGNSPLHF. The DNA of the CDR3 is TGTGCCAGTAGTATGGAGCAGAATGGCAATTCACCCCTCCACTTT.

This rearrangement joins TRBV11-2 to TRBJ1-3; no firm D call. Looked up from germline, CDR1 is SGHAT and CDR2 is FQNNGV. The CDR3 loop spans 15 amino acids. Trimming pared 2 bases from V and 0 bases from J, leaving 8 bases between. CDR3 DNA sequence: TGTGCCAGCAGCTTACAGTCCGCCTCTGGAAACACCATATATTTT. This translates into CASSLQSASGNTIYF. Together with reference TRBV11-2 and TRBJ1-3, the CDR3 gives the full variable domain: EAGVAQSPRYKIIEKRQSVAFWCNPISGHATLYWYQQILGQGPKLLIQFQNNGVVDDSQLPKDRFSAERLKGVDSTLKIQPAKLEDSAVYLCASSLQSASGNTIYFGEGSWLTVV.

This sequence joins TRBV27 and TRBJ2-1, with TRBD2 matching 15 bases. V was clipped by 5 bases and J by 0 bases; unmatched bases: 8. Germline V gene sequence: CDR1 MNHEY, CDR2 SMNVEV (reference sequence). The CDR3 extends over 19 amino acids. This chain's CDR3 is CASSLSGLAGGSSYNEQFF. In DNA form, the CDR3 reads TGTGCCAGCAGTCTCTCCGGACTAGCGGGAGGGAGCTCCTACAATGAGCAGTTCTTC.